This T cell receptor (beta chain) emerged from a study of cytomegalovirus exposure and HLA in healthy donors. Broader study findings: Owing to their indistinguishability, certain V segments, notably TRBV6-2 and TRBV6-3, were excluded. Immune exposure information comprised only CMV serostatus. Researchers reported that three CMV-associated chains were confirmed in vitro as CMV antigen-specific. A later analysis reported that several of the most significant clusters appeared to be linked to common viral pathogens, among them Epstein-Barr virus.

CDR3 size: 16 residues. The V and J ends lost 5 bases and 1 base, in that order; junction bases with no gene match: 10. Germline V lookup: CDR1 SGHTA, CDR2 FQGNSA. Concerning this clone: The antigen remains unidentified.

It was with 60 Vbeta and 13 Jbeta primers that the PCR ran. Using immunoSEQ multiplex PCR, the repertoire was profiled, and TCRdb retains in-frame clones only, with some absent. The table has around 60,000 clones, more than 60% seen once; the top ten hold roughly a quarter. The specimen sequenced was PBMCs. This sequence originates from a woman aged 40 to 49 in good health and CMV-seropositive. This chain joins TRBV7-2 and TRBJ1-1, with TRBD1 matching over 7 bases. CDR3 sequence reads: CASSRPAGTANTEAFF. Here the CDR3 DNA reads TGTGCCAGCAGCCGCCCCGCCGGGACAGCGAACACTGAAGCTTTCTTT.